This record covers a single T cell receptor (beta chain). It lacks a known antigen. Base qualities are not provided; no much larger clone lies one nucleotide away. This entry belongs to a study of blood T cell repertoires in COVID-19 (TCRdb year 2020). Some background on the complete study: Samples covering the acute and convalescent phases of COVID-19 were provided by collaborators in the United States, Italy and Spain. The sample metadata nearly always contained a de-identified subject ID, COVID-19 status, age in years and sex. A freely available public database, intended as a resource for researchers studying the immune response to SARS-CoV-2, is where the repertoires were released. Subjects who had been exposed to COVID-19, were actively infected with it, or had recovered from it provided the deeply sampled blood TCRbeta repertoires that made up the dataset. Samples came from the ongoing ImmuneRACE study (first 160 participants) plus 1,254 subjects from 6 global collaborators. HLA class I and class II types, where available, came from metadata supplied by the sample provider rather than from assay-based typing. The prospective study material was composed of cDNA or gDNA derived from T cells, B-cell-depleted T cells, or PBMCs. Broad study findings and their caveats: The quantity of clinical and demographic metadata differed by source and by participant and was supplied without curation.

Each collaborating institution followed its own protocols to collect whole blood in K2EDTA tubes. For TCRbeta analysis, collaborators shipped samples in one of three forms: frozen whole blood, isolated PBMCs, or DNA extracted from either of those sample types. TCRbeta CDR3 regions were amplified from genomic DNA using the immunoSEQ Assay, a bias-controlled multiplex PCR. The paper's processing steps were these. Nucleated cell counts per sample were estimated from amplification of reference gene primers within the assay. Sequence reads were collapsed and filtered to measure the absolute abundance of every unique TCRbeta CDR3 rearrangement. For each sample, productive Simpson clonality was calculated as the square root of Simpson's diversity index across productive rearrangements. The clones in this table, taken by TCRdb from immuneACCESS, are in-frame only. Not every clone is retained; where verified, under half of the shortfall comes from an unresolved V gene, and the cause of the rest is unknown. V and J calls and clone size are those listed in that table; D and trimming were worked out from the DNA. This sample gives over 120,000 clones in total; 84% of them show up just once. The ten largest account for roughly 10% of the sample.

Relative to germline, V is 7 bases shorter and J is 0 bases shorter, with 16 bases between their ends. There are 16 amino acids in the CDR3, from cysteine to phenylalanine inclusive. The only DNA kept is the CDR3, 48 bases in frame from the first base. The germline V gene (reference sequence) gives CDR1 as LNHDA and CDR2 as SQIVND. This chain joins TRBV19 to TRBJ1-5; the D gene remains uncertain. Sequencing was carried out using peripheral blood. The clonotype comes from a man in his sixties with active or convalescent COVID-19. The nucleotide sequence reads as follows: TGTGCCAGTACCCGAGGAGTTTCCAATAGCAATCAGCCCCAGCATTTT. Translated, it gives CASTRGVSNSNQPQHF.